The T cell receptor (beta chain) under discussion was sequenced for a study of CD8 T cells in Susac syndrome. This CDR3 comprises 15 residues. Germline CDR1 SNHLY, CDR2 FYNNEI. The V gene lost 6 bases and the J gene lost 4 bases, with 13 bases spanning the gap. A quantity of about 0.5 to 1 ug RNA underwent reverse transcription using random hexamers. Coverage of TCR beta CDR3 amplification by immunoSEQ multiplex PCR extended to 54 Vbeta and 13 Jbeta. TCRdb called the immunoSEQ multiplex PCR reads again in MiXCR, with one record for every CDR3 protein. The table lists some 190,000 distinct CDR3 sequences, roughly 92% of them singletons. Sequencing of TCR beta drew on CD8+ and CD4+ T cells from blood. The control participants were healthy donors, and these controls were matched with respect to both age and sex.

The sequenced sample was CD4+ T cells from PBMCs. The receptor's source is a human donor in good health. V gene TRBV2 combines with J gene TRBJ1-6, with a tentative D call TRBD1 (5 bases). The CDR3 sequence: CASSLGRQYNSPLHF. CDR3 nucleotide sequence: TGTGCCAGCAGCCTGGGACGGCAGTATAATTCACCCCTCCACTTT.